This T cell receptor beta chain was captured in a study of blood T cell repertoires in COVID-19. Looking at the study overall: Samples taken during acute and convalescent COVID-19 were collected in the United States, Italy and Spain.

Germline V CDR1 and CDR2: MNHNY, SVGAGI (reference sequence). V was trimmed by 6 bases and J by 6 bases, leaving 5 bases between them. The CDR3 length is 11 residues. Data came from immunoSEQ multiplex PCR; TCRdb stores just in-frame clones and leaves some out. The sample has 25,000 to 35,000 clones, under 85% seen once. The sample was peripheral blood. This TCR was recovered from a woman in her 70s with active or convalescent COVID-19. The rearrangement links TRBV6-6 to TRBJ2-2; D gene uncertain. In DNA, the CDR3 is TGTGCCAGCAGCCTTCCCGGGGAGCTGTTTTTT. Translation: CASSLPGELFF.